One TCR beta chain is described in this entry. The antigen remains unidentified. Other DNA sequences from this sample encode an identical CDR3 as well. Profiled with immunoSEQ multiplex PCR; TCRdb holds only in-frame clones, not every one. The repertoire consists of about 330,000 clones, with around 87% occurring once and the leading ten covering over 1%. Trimming cost V 3 bases and J 5 bases, with 10 bases left between them. Germline V lookup: CDR1 KGHSH, CDR2 LQKENI. This CDR3 has 13 amino acids. This sample stems from a study of cytomegalovirus exposure and HLA in healthy donors. Study-level background: A later analysis reported the same platform for the 120 or so validation repertoires and the roughly 700 first-cohort repertoires.

Regarding the study as a whole: Subsequent analysis of the 100 to 150 validation repertoires found a tendency for first-cohort TCR clusters to co-occur. In vitro confirmation showed a few CMV-associated chains to be CMV antigen specific.

This clonotype was sampled from a woman in her twenties or thirties in good health and CMV-seropositive. Sequenced input: PBMCs. The chain links TRBV18 to TRBJ2-5; the D gene is possibly TRBD1 (5 bases). The chain's CDR3 is CASSPGLRETQYF. CDR3 bases: TGTGCCAGCTCACCGGGGCTCCGTGAGACCCAGTACTTC.